This T cell receptor (beta chain) was profiled in a study of shared clonotypes between healthy human individuals. Turning to the study itself: Each donor's CD8 memory used one plate, CD8 naive two, each CD4 subset three. Study-level findings and limits: Naive CD4 clonotype sharing across several donors was roughly 5%.

CD45RO-negative cells were positively selected for CCR7, leaving out terminally differentiated effector memory CD45RA+ cells. Every donor was a Caucasian adult from Nashville, Tennessee. A note on this clone: Its antigen is still unknown.

Here immunoSEQ multiplex PCR was the method, and the copy in TCRdb shows in-frame clones only, minus some. The sample gives approximately 650,000 clones, 95% of which show up once; over 0.09% is in the top ten. Trimming stripped 3 bases from V and 0 bases from J, with 16 bases between. This CDR3 is built from 17 residues. Germline CDR1 SGDLS, CDR2 YYNGEE. The receptor was derived from a woman younger than 45 in good health. Sequences were obtained from naive CD8+ T cells sorted from blood. The V call is TRBV9, the J call TRBJ2-1, with D possibly matching TRBD2 (5 bases). CDR3 residues: CASSGFIEGRSYNEQFF. The CDR3 nucleotides read TGTGCCAGCAGCGGATTTATAGAGGGCCGCTCCTACAATGAGCAGTTCTTC.